The source of this TCR beta chain is a study of high-grade serous ovarian cancer treatment subgroups. Study in general: Each sample yielded on average around 7,000 unique TCR beta rearrangements from approximately 13,000 reads. General study results and limits: Different patients shared almost no repertoire; same-patient tumors shared about 0.11 to 0.79. Bulk tumor TCR sequencing gave no spatial information. Repertoire analysis covered CDR3 alone, not CDR1 or CDR2.

TCRdb keeps only in-frame clones here, not all; method: immunoSEQ multiplex PCR. The sample has 1,500 to 2,500 clones, approximately 70% seen once. To note about this clone: Its antigen is not known.

The tumor samples were collected prior to definitive surgery or chemotherapy. Input material: tumor tissue. This clonotype originated in a human donor with high-grade serous ovarian cancer.

The CDR3 loop is CASSPRIDGSYEQYF. CDR3 DNA sequence: TGTGCCAGCTCACCACGGATCGACGGCTCCTACGAGCAGTACTTC. J is TRBJ2-7 and V is TRBV18; D not resolved. This CDR3 is built from 15 residues. V was shortened by 1 base and J by 0 bases, with 10 bases between the two germline ends. CDR1 and CDR2 (germline): KGHSH, LQKENI.